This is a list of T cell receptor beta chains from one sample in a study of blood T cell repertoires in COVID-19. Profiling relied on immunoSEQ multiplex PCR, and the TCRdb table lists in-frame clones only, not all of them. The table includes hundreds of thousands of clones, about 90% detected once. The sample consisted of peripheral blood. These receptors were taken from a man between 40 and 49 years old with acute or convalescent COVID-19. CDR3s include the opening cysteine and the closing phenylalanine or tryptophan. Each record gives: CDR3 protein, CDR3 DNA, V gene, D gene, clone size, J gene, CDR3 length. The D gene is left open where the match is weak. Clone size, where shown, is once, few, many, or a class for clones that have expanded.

CDR3: CASSLRGGAASYEQYF
DNA: TGCGCCAGCAGCCTGAGGGGGGGGGCAGCCTCCTACGAGCAGTACTTC
V: TRBV4-1
D: NA
size: few
J: TRBJ2-7
length: 16

CDR3: CASRPGTVAYEQYF
DNA: TGTGCCAGCAGGCCCGGGACAGTGGCCTACGAGCAGTACTTC
V: TRBV6-5
D: TRBD1
size: once
J: TRBJ2-7
length: 14

CDR3: CASSESWDRVTYGYTF
DNA: TGTGCCAGCAGTGAGTCCTGGGACAGGGTTACCTATGGCTACACCTTC
V: TRBV2
D: TRBD1
size: NA
J: TRBJ1-2
length: 16

CDR3: CSGTLARETQYF
DNA: TGCAGCGGGACCCTAGCCAGAGAGACCCAGTACTTC
V: TRBV29-1
D: NA
size: NA
J: TRBJ2-5
length: 12

CDR3: CASSFPGVPGYNEQFF
DNA: TGTGCCAGCAGCTTTCCCGGGGTACCGGGTTACAATGAGCAGTTCTTC
V: TRBV7-2
D: NA
size: NA
J: TRBJ2-1
length: 16

CDR3: CASSYRGQDTEAFF
DNA: TGTGCCAGCAGCTACAGGGGGCAGGACACTGAAGCTTTCTTT
V: TRBV7-9
D: TRBD1
size: NA
J: TRBJ1-1
length: 14

CDR3: CASRDPGQGSYGYTF
DNA: TGTGCCAGCAGGGACCCGGGACAGGGGAGCTATGGCTACACCTTC
V: TRBV6-5
D: TRBD1
size: NA
J: TRBJ1-2
length: 15

CDR3: CASSVSWTGLYEQYF
DNA: TGTGCCAGCAGCGTATCCTGGACAGGGCTCTACGAGCAGTACTTC
V: TRBV9
D: TRBD1
size: NA
J: TRBJ2-7
length: 15

CDR3: CSVENRAYNEQFF
DNA: TGCAGCGTTGAAAACAGGGCATACAATGAGCAGTTCTTC
V: TRBV29-1
D: NA
size: NA
J: TRBJ2-1
length: 13

CDR3: CASSHTWASGNTIYF
DNA: TGTGCCAGCAGTCATACCTGGGCCTCTGGAAACACCATATATTTT
V: TRBV28
D: NA
size: NA
J: TRBJ1-3
length: 15

CDR3: CASSQLAGAGTGELFF
DNA: TGTGCCAGCAGCCAACTAGCGGGAGCAGGCACCGGGGAGCTGTTTTTT
V: TRBV3-1/TRBV3-2
D: TRBD2
size: NA
J: TRBJ2-2
length: 16

CDR3: CASSRPGLAGGRELFF
DNA: TGTGCCAGCAGTCGACCGGGACTAGCGGGAGGGAGGGAGCTGTTTTTT
V: TRBV27
D: TRBD2
size: NA
J: TRBJ2-2
length: 16

CDR3: CASSATGTGNYGYTF
DNA: TGTGCCAGCAGTGCTACTGGGACAGGGAACTATGGCTACACCTTC
V: TRBV6-4
D: TRBD1
size: NA
J: TRBJ1-2
length: 15

CDR3: CASSREEAGKTQYF
DNA: TGTGCCAGCAGTCGAGAAGAGGCCGGGAAGACCCAGTACTTC
V: TRBV6-2/TRBV6-3
D: NA
size: NA
J: TRBJ2-5
length: 14

CDR3: CASLREGLSYNEQFF
DNA: TGTGCCAGCCTCCGGGAAGGTCTCTCCTACAATGAGCAGTTCTTC
V: TRBV2
D: NA
size: NA
J: TRBJ2-1
length: 15

CDR3: CASSGQEMGSPLHF
DNA: TGTGCCAGCAGCGGACAGGAGATGGGGTCACCCCTCCACTTT
V: TRBV5-5
D: TRBD1
size: NA
J: TRBJ1-6
length: 14

CDR3: CASSQEMGAQGGYTF
DNA: TGTGCCAGCAGCCAAGAGATGGGGGCTCAGGGTGGCTACACCTTC
V: TRBV14
D: NA
size: NA
J: TRBJ1-2
length: 15

CDR3: CASSAQQETQYF
DNA: TGTGCCAGCAGCGCACAACAAGAGACCCAGTACTTC
V: TRBV7-8
D: NA
size: NA
J: TRBJ2-5
length: 12

CDR3: CASSLPGEAFF
DNA: TGTGCCAGCAGCTTGCCAGGAGAAGCTTTCTTT
V: TRBV11-2
D: NA
size: NA
J: TRBJ1-1
length: 11

CDR3: CASSDFIWPKETQYF
DNA: TGTGCCAGCAGTGACTTTATTTGGCCAAAGGAGACCCAGTACTTC
V: TRBV6-4
D: NA
size: NA
J: TRBJ2-5
length: 15

CDR3: CASSYPGQAGNIQYF
DNA: TGTGCCAGCAGCTACCCGGGACAGGCTGGAAACATTCAGTACTTC
V: TRBV5-4
D: TRBD1
size: NA
J: TRBJ2-4
length: 15

CDR3: CASSVGQGNYGYTF
DNA: TGTGCCAGCAGTGTCGGACAGGGGAACTATGGCTACACCTTC
V: TRBV2
D: TRBD1
size: few
J: TRBJ1-2
length: 14

CDR3: CAISDGGVGVSEKLFF
DNA: TGTGCCATCAGTGACGGAGGGGTAGGAGTTAGTGAAAAACTGTTTTTT
V: TRBV10-3
D: NA
size: NA
J: TRBJ1-4
length: 16

CDR3: CASSEGQGYYEQYF
DNA: TGTGCCAGCAGTGAGGGACAAGGATATTACGAGCAGTACTTC
V: TRBV2
D: NA
size: NA
J: TRBJ2-7
length: 14

CDR3: CASSLGRRNTEAFF
DNA: TGTGCCAGCAGCTTGGGCAGAAGGAACACTGAAGCTTTCTTT
V: TRBV11-3
D: NA
size: NA
J: TRBJ1-1
length: 14

CDR3: CASSQLAGGGQETQYF
DNA: TGTGCCAGCAGCCAACTAGCGGGGGGAGGCCAAGAGACCCAGTACTTC
V: TRBV7-9
D: TRBD2
size: NA
J: TRBJ2-5
length: 16

CDR3: CASSRSIRGDQPQHF
DNA: TGTGCCAGCAGCCGTTCTATCCGGGGAGATCAGCCCCAGCATTTT
V: TRBV28
D: NA
size: NA
J: TRBJ1-5
length: 15

CDR3: CASSWGLANEQFF
DNA: TGTGCCAGCAGCTGGGGACTAGCGAATGAGCAGTTCTTC
V: TRBV5-5
D: TRBD2
size: NA
J: TRBJ2-1
length: 13

CDR3: CASGGASEAFF
DNA: TGTGCCAGCGGGGGGGCCTCTGAAGCTTTCTTT
V: TRBV12-3/TRBV12-4
D: NA
size: NA
J: TRBJ1-1
length: 11

CDR3: CAWRQGPNTEAFF
DNA: TGTGCCTGGAGGCAGGGGCCCAACACTGAAGCTTTCTTT
V: TRBV30
D: NA
size: NA
J: TRBJ1-1
length: 13

CDR3: CASREQGSSEQYF
DNA: TGTGCCAGTCGGGAACAGGGGAGCTCCGAGCAGTACTTC
V: TRBV12-3/TRBV12-4
D: TRBD1
size: NA
J: TRBJ2-7
length: 13

CDR3: CASSPGNYQPQHF
DNA: TGCGCCAGCAGCCCTGGTAACTATCAGCCCCAGCATTTT
V: TRBV4-1
D: NA
size: NA
J: TRBJ1-5
length: 13

CDR3: CASSPDISNQPQHF
DNA: TGCGCCAGCAGCCCGGACATTAGCAATCAGCCCCAGCATTTT
V: TRBV4-3
D: NA
size: NA
J: TRBJ1-5
length: 14

CDR3: CASSLDGANTEAFF
DNA: TGTGCCAGCAGTTTGGATGGGGCGAACACTGAAGCTTTCTTT
V: TRBV27
D: NA
size: NA
J: TRBJ1-1
length: 14

CDR3: CASSGGTDTQYF
DNA: TGTGCCAGCAGTGGGGGGACAGATACGCAGTATTTT
V: TRBV6-6
D: NA
size: NA
J: TRBJ2-3
length: 12

CDR3: CASSQRGTVNEQYF
DNA: TGTGCCAGCAGCCAAAGGGGAACGGTCAACGAGCAGTACTTC
V: TRBV3-1/TRBV3-2
D: NA
size: NA
J: TRBJ2-7
length: 14

CDR3: CASSQGRTENEKLFF
DNA: TGTGCCAGCAGCCAAGGGCGGACAGAGAATGAAAAACTGTTTTTT
V: TRBV3-1/TRBV3-2
D: NA
size: NA
J: TRBJ1-4
length: 15

CDR3: CASSRGTGSYEQYF
DNA: TGTGCCAGCAGCCGAGGGACAGGATCCTACGAGCAGTACTTC
V: TRBV3-1/TRBV3-2
D: TRBD1
size: NA
J: TRBJ2-7
length: 14

CDR3: CASSTWRGNYGYTF
DNA: TGCGCCAGCAGTACCTGGCGGGGTAACTATGGCTACACCTTC
V: TRBV4-3
D: NA
size: NA
J: TRBJ1-2
length: 14

CDR3: CASSPGGDDTQYF
DNA: TGTGCCAGCAGCCCGGGGGGTGATGATACGCAGTATTTT
V: TRBV9
D: TRBD2
size: NA
J: TRBJ2-3
length: 13

CDR3: CSVEWDRGSEQYF
DNA: TGCAGCGTTGAATGGGACAGGGGGTCCGAGCAGTACTTC
V: TRBV29-1
D: TRBD1
size: NA
J: TRBJ2-7
length: 13

CDR3: CASSTSGGTEAFF
DNA: TGTGCCAGTAGTACATCGGGGGGGACTGAAGCTTTCTTT
V: TRBV19
D: NA
size: NA
J: TRBJ1-1
length: 13

CDR3: CASSYREYGYTF
DNA: TGTGCCAGCAGTTACCGGGAGTATGGCTACACCTTC
V: TRBV6-6
D: NA
size: NA
J: TRBJ1-2
length: 12

CDR3: CASSENNSFFYGYTF
DNA: TGTGCCAGCAGTGAAAATAACAGCTTCTTCTATGGCTACACCTTC
V: TRBV2
D: NA
size: NA
J: TRBJ1-2
length: 15

CDR3: CASSRDRYYEQYF
DNA: TGTGCCAGTAGTAGGGACAGATACTACGAGCAGTACTTC
V: TRBV19
D: TRBD1
size: few
J: TRBJ2-7
length: 13

CDR3: CASSPRTSVDGELFF
DNA: TGTGCCAGCAGTCCTAGGACTAGCGTGGACGGGGAGCTGTTTTTT
V: TRBV28
D: TRBD2
size: NA
J: TRBJ2-2
length: 15

CDR3: CASSWRTGGEVTDEQYF
DNA: TGTGCCAGCAGTTGGCGGACAGGGGGCGAGGTTACGGACGAGCAGTACTTC
V: TRBV27
D: TRBD1
size: NA
J: TRBJ2-7
length: 17